This TCR beta chain was recovered during a study of cytomegalovirus exposure and HLA in healthy donors. Amplification used 60 Vbeta primers and 13 Jbeta primers. Measured with immunoSEQ multiplex PCR; TCRdb has only the in-frame clones, and not every one. The sample includes around 93,000 clones, roughly four fifths of them seen just once. The CDR3 is made up of 15 amino acids. Germline CDR1 is MGHDK and CDR2 is SYGVNS. The V gene lost 2 bases and the J gene lost 0 bases, with 7 bases spanning the gap. This clone came up once. Sequences were obtained from PBMCs. The V call is TRBV25-1, the J call TRBJ2-2; D call uncertain. The sequence derives from a man between 25 and 39 years old in good health and CMV-seropositive. The CDR3 DNA sequence: TGTGCCAGCAGTGAACGTACAGCGAACACCGGGGAGCTGTTTTTT. Translated: CASSERTANTGELFF.